The 10 T cell receptor beta chains below were found in one sample sequenced in a study of blood T cell repertoires in COVID-19. Only in-frame clones appear in the TCRdb table, and some are missing; sequencing was by immunoSEQ multiplex PCR. The sample includes some 100,000 clones, 83% of them seen just once. Sequencing was done on a sample of peripheral blood. The receptors here all came from a woman aged 55-69 years with acute or convalescent COVID-19.

The V gene is TRBV6-5, the J gene TRBJ1-5; 7 nucleotides align to TRBD1. The CDR3 runs 15 residues. Germline V gives CDR1 MNHEY, CDR2 SVGAGI. The ends lost 6 bases at V and 4 bases at J; junction bases unmatched: 9. The chain's CDR3 is CASRQEGQLNQPQHF. DNA of the CDR3: TGTGCCAGCAGGCAAGAGGGACAGCTAAATCAGCCCCAGCATTTT.

The V gene is TRBV27, the J gene TRBJ2-7, with 9 bases matching TRBD1. The length of the CDR3 is 14 residues. V shed 3 bases and J 6 bases; nucleotides not matched to a gene: 6. CDR1 is MNHEY, CDR2 SMNVEV, per germline (reference sequence). CDR3 nucleotides: TGTGCCAGCAGTTTCCGGACAGGGGTGGGCGAGCAGTACTTC. It codes for CASSFRTGVGEQYF.

The chain is built from TRBV19 and TRBJ2-7, with D tentatively TRBD2 (7 bases). Trimming removed 5 bases at V and 2 bases at J, with 16 bases between. This CDR3 contains 15 residues. From germline, CDR1 is LNHDA and CDR2 SQIVND (reference sequence). The CDR3 loop is CASSGSWGGTYEQYF. Written as DNA, the CDR3 is TGTGCCAGTAGTGGCTCCTGGGGGGGCACCTACGAGCAGTACTTC.

V and J are TRBV5-5 and TRBJ1-4; TRBD1 matches 9 bases. V was pared by 1 base and J by 8 bases, with 12 bases of the junction left unmatched. From germline, CDR1 is SGHKS and CDR2 YYEKEE (reference sequence). The CDR3 is made up of 17 amino acids. The CDR3 coding sequence is TGTGCCAGCAGCTTGAGTTTTGCCGGGACAGGGAGAGAAAAACTGTTTTTT. This sequence encodes CASSLSFAGTGREKLFF.

The chain joins TRBV10-3 to TRBJ2-6; D gene uncertain. The CDR3 contains 14 residues. Germline V lookup: CDR1 ENHRY, CDR2 SYGVKD. V lost 8 bases and J lost 0, with 8 bases in between. The CDR3 DNA is TGTGCCATCGGTAGTAGCTCTGGGGCCAACGTCCTGACTTTC. It codes for CAIGSSSGANVLTF.

This clone was seen only a few times. This chain links TRBV5-6 with TRBJ2-1, with 8 bases aligning to TRBD1. Germline V lookup: CDR1 SGHDT, CDR2 YYEEEE. Trimming at V came to 2 bases and at J to 8 bases, leaving 6 bases not matched to a gene. This CDR3 spans 14 amino acids. In nucleotides, the CDR3 is TGTGCCAGCAGCTTTCGGAGACAGGGGTATGAGCAGTTCTTC. This gives the protein CASSFRRQGYEQFF.

The DNA for the CDR3 is TGTGCCAGCTCACCGTACGCGGGGGCTGGCACAGATACGCAGTATTTT. It encodes CASSPYAGAGTDTQYF. The rearrangement links TRBV18 to TRBJ2-3, with D possibly being TRBD2 (7 bases). The CDR3 loop spans 16 amino acids. V gave up 3 bases and J gave up 1 base, with 14 bases separating them. Germline CDR1 is KGHSH and CDR2 is LQKENI.

The chain carries TRBV24-1 and TRBJ2-7; D remains unclear. Germline loops: CDR1 KGHDR, CDR2 SFDVKD. CDR3 length: 13 amino acids. The V gene lost 6 bases and the J gene lost 0 bases, with 8 bases spanning the gap. In DNA form, the CDR3 reads TGTGCCACCAGTACGGGTGGCTCCTACGAGCAGTACTTC. This sequence encodes CATSTGGSYEQYF.

This clone was picked up many times. The gene calls are TRBV3-1 (or the pseudogene TRBV3-2) and TRBJ1-2; possibly TRBD1 for D (5 bases). V was pared by 1 base and J by 4 bases, with 10 bases between. Germline-derived CDR1 and CDR2 are LGHDT and YNNKEL (reference sequence). This CDR3 is built from 14 residues. CDR3 protein: CASSQGGPLYGYTF. In DNA form, the CDR3 reads TGTGCCAGCAGCCAAGGGGGCCCCCTCTATGGCTACACCTTC.

V and J are TRBV24-1 and TRBJ2-1, with a weak D call TRBD1 (5 bases). This CDR3 is built from 14 residues. Germline CDR1 and CDR2: KGHDR and SFDVKD. The ends were cut back, 0 bases at V and 7 bases at J, with 9 bases in the middle. The CDR3 sequence is CATSDLLQGNEQFF. CDR3 DNA sequence: TGTGCCACCAGTGATTTGCTCCAGGGAAATGAGCAGTTCTTC.